These T cell receptor beta chains were read from a single sample in a study of blood T cell repertoires in COVID-19. Profiling relied on immunoSEQ multiplex PCR, and the TCRdb table lists in-frame clones only, not all of them. This table holds about 160,000 clones, around 82% found once. Material for sequencing was PBMCs or T cells enriched from blood (not recorded which). All receptors come from a man aged 55-75 years who had recovered from COVID-19. Both conserved end residues are part of each CDR3. A D gene is named only where the DNA matches it firmly. For some rows the clone size is stated as once, few or many, or as a class when expanded; others skip it.

d_gene,v_gene,j_gene,abundance,CDR3nt,CDR3aa
TRBD2,TRBV4-2,TRBJ2-7,.,TGTGCCAGCAGCCCGGGACTAGCGACTTACGAGCAGTACTTC,CASSPGLATYEQYF
TRBD2,TRBV7-6,TRBJ2-2,many,TGTGCCAGCAGCTTAGCGACTAGCGGGGGGAACACCGGGGAGCTGTTTTTT,CASSLATSGGNTGELFF
.,TRBV2,TRBJ2-3,.,TGTGCCAGCAGTGAAGCGGCTGATACGCAGTATTTT,CASSEAADTQYF
.,TRBV11-2,TRBJ2-1,many,TGTGCCAGCAGCTCGGCCGGGTCCCATCTCAATGAGCAGTTCTTC,CASSSAGSHLNEQFF
TRBD1,TRBV7-3,TRBJ2-3,.,TGTGCCAGCAGCCCGGGACAGGGAATCGCAGATACGCAGTATTTT,CASSPGQGIADTQYF
TRBD1,TRBV27,TRBJ1-4,.,TGTGCCAGCAGTTTATTTCCGGGACAGGGGGGGCGGGAAAAACTGTTTTTT,CASSLFPGQGGREKLFF
TRBD2,TRBV7-6,TRBJ2-2,.,TGTGCCAGCAGCGTTAGCGGGGGGGCTGACACCGGGGAGCTGTTTTTT,CASSVSGGADTGELFF
TRBD1,TRBV29-1,TRBJ2-6,.,TGCAGCGTTGTGTTACAGGGGGCTGGGGCCAACGTCCTGACTTTC,CSVVLQGAGANVLTF
TRBD2,TRBV14,TRBJ2-1,.,TGTGCCAGCAGCCCCGTGCTAGCGGGGGGCAATGAGCAGTTCTTC,CASSPVLAGGNEQFF
.,TRBV6-5,TRBJ2-3,.,TGTGCCAGCTCAGGAGGCTGGGAGGATGATACGCAGTATTTT,CASSGGWEDDTQYF
TRBD2,TRBV28,TRBJ2-5,.,TGTGCCAGCACCAAGGCCCTAGCGGGAGGAGGGGAGACCCAGTACTTC,CASTKALAGGGETQYF
.,TRBV30,TRBJ1-2,few,TGTGCCTGGACCGGAGCGGGGCGCGGCTATGGCTACACCTTC,CAWTGAGRGYGYTF
.,TRBV30,TRBJ1-3,.,TGTGCCTGGAACACCAAGGGAAACACCATATATTTT,CAWNTKGNTIYF
.,TRBV28,TRBJ2-1,.,TGTGCCAGCAGTTCCCGAGTGAGGGGGTACAATGAGCAGTTCTTC,CASSSRVRGYNEQFF
.,TRBV5-4,TRBJ2-5,.,TGTGCCAGCAGCTTGGACCCAGGGGCAGAGACCCAGTACTTC,CASSLDPGAETQYF
.,TRBV18,TRBJ2-5,.,TGTGCCAGCTCACTAGGAGTTCAAGAGACCCAGTACTTC,CASSLGVQETQYF
.,TRBV29-1,TRBJ2-2,.,TGCAGCGTTGAAGATCTGAGAGGTACCGGGGAGCTGTTTTTT,CSVEDLRGTGELFF
.,TRBV6-5,TRBJ2-2,.,TGTGCCAGCAGCCCAACTAATACGAACACCGGGGAGCTGTTTTTT,CASSPTNTNTGELFF
TRBD2,TRBV6-6,TRBJ2-1,.,TGTGCCAGCAGAGTAGCACTAGCGGGACGAGATGAGCAGTTCTTC,CASRVALAGRDEQFF
TRBD1,TRBV5-1,TRBJ2-2,few,TGCGCCAGCAGCTTATCGACAGGGGGTAACACCGGGGAGCTGTTTTTT,CASSLSTGGNTGELFF
TRBD1,TRBV7-2,TRBJ1-1,.,TGTGCCAGCAGTCGAGAACCAGGGGGCGGGAACACTGAAGCTTTCTTT,CASSREPGGGNTEAFF
TRBD1,TRBV18,TRBJ1-1,.,TGTGCCAGCTCACCGGTCGGGACAGGGACTGAAGCTTTCTTT,CASSPVGTGTEAFF
.,TRBV7-9,TRBJ2-7,.,TGTGCCAGCAGCTTAGCGAAGAGACAAGGCTACTACGAGCAGTACTTC,CASSLAKRQGYYEQYF
TRBD1,TRBV11-3,TRBJ2-2,.,TGTGCCAGCAACCCGGGACAGGACACCGGGGAGCTGTTTTTT,CASNPGQDTGELFF
.,TRBV12-3/TRBV12-4,TRBJ2-1,.,TGTGCCAGCAGTTTATCGACAGAGCAGTTCTTC,CASSLSTEQFF
.,TRBV4-2,TRBJ2-7,.,TGTGCCAGCAGCCAAGAGCCTGAGGGAGAGCAGTACTTC,CASSQEPEGEQYF
.,TRBV30,TRBJ1-2,.,TGTGCCTGGAGTGTTACAGGGACGGGGAGCGGCTACACCTTC,CAWSVTGTGSGYTF
.,TRBV9,TRBJ2-3,.,TGTGCCAGCAGCGTAGCGGGGGGCCAGCAGTATTTT,CASSVAGGQQYF
TRBD1,TRBV7-2,TRBJ2-3,few,TGTGCCAGCAGGGCCCGGACAGGTAGATCAGATACGCAGTATTTT,CASRARTGRSDTQYF
TRBD1,TRBV29-1,TRBJ2-2,.,TGCAGCGTTGAAGGACAGGGGCCGGATTTGGGCACCGGGGAGCTGTTTTTT,CSVEGQGPDLGTGELFF
TRBD1,TRBV28,TRBJ2-2,.,TGTGCCAGCAGCAGGACAGGGGGCTTGAGCACCGGGGAGCTGTTTTTT,CASSRTGGLSTGELFF
.,TRBV7-6,TRBJ2-3,once,TGTGCCAGCAGTAACGGCGGTTGGGGGGACCGCACAGATACGCAGTATTTT,CASSNGGWGDRTDTQYF
TRBD1,TRBV5-8,TRBJ1-2,.,TGTGCCAGCAGCTTAGGGACAGGGATATCTGTAAGAAGCTACACCTTC,CASSLGTGISVRSYTF
.,TRBV5-1,TRBJ2-1,.,TGCGCCAGCAGCTTGGAACAGGCCAATGAGCAGTTCTTC,CASSLEQANEQFF
TRBD2,TRBV6-4,TRBJ2-6,.,TGTGCCAGCAATGAGCGGGGCTCTGGGGCCAACGTCCTGACTTTC,CASNERGSGANVLTF
TRBD2,TRBV2,TRBJ2-2,.,TGTGCCAGCTCAAGGCTAGCGGGGGGAACCGGGGAGCTGTTTTTT,CASSRLAGGTGELFF
TRBD1,TRBV3-1/TRBV3-2,TRBJ2-6,.,TGTGCCAGCAGCCCAGGACAGGGGCCCGGGGCCAACGTCCTGACTTTC,CASSPGQGPGANVLTF
TRBD1,TRBV10-2,TRBJ2-6,.,TGCGCCAGCTCCGGGACAGGGACCTCTGGGGCCAACGTCCTGACTTTC,CASSGTGTSGANVLTF
TRBD1,TRBV28,TRBJ1-6,.,TGTGCCAGCAGACAAACAGGGGGAGGGTCACCCCTCCACTTT,CASRQTGGGSPLHF
TRBD2,TRBV5-6,TRBJ2-3,.,TGTGCCAGCAGCTCAGAAGGACTAGCGGGAGTAAGAGATACGCAGTATTTT,CASSSEGLAGVRDTQYF
.,TRBV18,TRBJ1-2,.,TGTGCCAGCTCACCTCTCAGTTATGGCTACACCTTC,CASSPLSYGYTF
.,TRBV27,TRBJ2-7,.,TGTGCCAGCAGTTTATGGGGCAGAGCCTACGAGCAGTACTTC,CASSLWGRAYEQYF
.,TRBV2,TRBJ2-3,.,TGTGCCAGCAGTGTTCAGGGCGATCCCACAGATACGCAGTATTTT,CASSVQGDPTDTQYF
.,TRBV7-3,TRBJ1-5,.,TGTGCCAGCAGCCGGTCCGAGGGTCAGCCCCAGCATTTT,CASSRSEGQPQHF
.,TRBV7-9,TRBJ2-7,.,TGTGGGGTAGGGGCTTACGAGCAGTACTTC,CGVGAYEQYF
TRBD1,TRBV12-3/TRBV12-4,TRBJ1-3,.,TGTGCCAGCAGTATTAGACAGGGGGCAAGATATTTT,CASSIRQGARYF
TRBD1,TRBV4-1,TRBJ1-5,once,TGCGCCAGCAGCCAAGACTGGACAGGTTATCAGCCCCAGCATTTT,CASSQDWTGYQPQHF
.,TRBV11-2,TRBJ2-6,once,TGTGCCAGCAGCCGGGGATCTGGGGCCAACGTCCTGACTTTC,CASSRGSGANVLTF
TRBD1,TRBV3-1/TRBV3-2,TRBJ1-2,.,TGTGCCAGCAGCCAAGATCAGGGGACAGGAGGCTACACCTTC,CASSQDQGTGGYTF
TRBD1,TRBV9,TRBJ2-1,once,TGTGCCAGCAGCGTTGACCGGGACAGGGTTGATGAGCAGTTCTTC,CASSVDRDRVDEQFF
.,TRBV5-1,TRBJ2-4,.,TGCGCCAGCAGCTTAGGGGTGGTGGGGAACATTCAGTACTTC,CASSLGVVGNIQYF
TRBD2,TRBV11-3,TRBJ2-1,.,TGTGCCAGCAGCTCTCGGGGGGTCAACAATGAGCAGTTCTTC,CASSSRGVNNEQFF
.,TRBV27,TRBJ1-3,.,TGTGCCAGCAGTTTAAGGGGGGGACCTGGAAACACCATATATTTT,CASSLRGGPGNTIYF
.,TRBV3-1/TRBV3-2,TRBJ1-6,once,TGTGCCAGCAGCCGATGGGAGGATTCACCCCTCCACTTT,CASSRWEDSPLHF
TRBD1,TRBV19,TRBJ2-7,.,TGTGCCAGTAGTATTTCCGGGACAGGGGCCTACGAGCAGTACTTC,CASSISGTGAYEQYF
.,TRBV5-6,TRBJ1-2,.,TGTGCCAGCAGCTTGCCGACCGGGGGCTACACCTTC,CASSLPTGGYTF
.,TRBV30,TRBJ2-2,.,TGTGCCTGGAGTGCGAACACGGGCGGGGAGCTGTTTTTT,CAWSANTGGELFF